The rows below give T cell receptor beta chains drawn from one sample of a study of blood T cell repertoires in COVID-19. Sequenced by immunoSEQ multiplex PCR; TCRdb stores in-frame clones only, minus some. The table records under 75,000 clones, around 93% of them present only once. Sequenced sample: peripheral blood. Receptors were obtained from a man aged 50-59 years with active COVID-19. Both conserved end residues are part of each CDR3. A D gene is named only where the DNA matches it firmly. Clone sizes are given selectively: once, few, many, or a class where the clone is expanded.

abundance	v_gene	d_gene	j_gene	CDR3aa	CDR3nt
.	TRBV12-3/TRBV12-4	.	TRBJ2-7	CASSPRLTYEQYF	TGTGCCAGCAGCCCTAGACTAACCTACGAGCAGTACTTC
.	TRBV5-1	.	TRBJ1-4	CASSLDRTAINEKLFF	TGCGCCAGCAGCCTGGACCGGACAGCGATTAATGAAAAACTGTTTTTT
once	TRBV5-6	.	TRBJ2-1	CASSPTLSGYNEQFF	TGTGCCAGCAGCCCGACTTTGAGCGGCTACAATGAGCAGTTCTTC
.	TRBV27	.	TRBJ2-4	CASSLAGQSNQYF	TGTGCCAGCAGTTTAGCGGGACAGAGTAATCAGTACTTC
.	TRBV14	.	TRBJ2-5	CASSTDRGTQYF	TGTGCCAGCAGCACCGATCGGGGGACCCAGTACTTC
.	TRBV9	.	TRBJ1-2	CASSGTGGYTF	TGTGCCAGCAGTGGAACAGGAGGCTACACCTTC
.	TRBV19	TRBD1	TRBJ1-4	CASSFRDRVQNEKLFF	TGTGCCAGTAGTTTCCGGGACAGGGTGCAAAATGAAAAACTGTTTTTT
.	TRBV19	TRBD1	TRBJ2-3	CASSDRGNTDTQYF	TGTGCCAGTAGTGACAGGGGTAACACAGATACGCAGTATTTT
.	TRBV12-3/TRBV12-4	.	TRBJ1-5	CASRGQLNQPQHF	TGTGCCAGCAGAGGACAGCTAAATCAGCCCCAGCATTTT
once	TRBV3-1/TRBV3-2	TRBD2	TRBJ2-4	CASSQGIAGGQYF	TGTGCCAGCAGCCAAGGTATCGCGGGAGGACAGTACTTC
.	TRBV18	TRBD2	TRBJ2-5	CASSPPGGTQYF	TGTGCCAGCTCACCCCCGGGGGGGACCCAGTACTTC
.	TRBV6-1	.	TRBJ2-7	CASSPGLNYEQYF	TGTGCCAGCAGCCCGGGACTGAACTACGAGCAGTACTTC
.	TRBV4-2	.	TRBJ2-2	CASSQGEGGHTGELFF	TGTGCCAGCAGCCAAGGGGAGGGGGGGCACACCGGGGAGCTGTTTTTT
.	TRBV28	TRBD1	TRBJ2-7	CASRRQGAYEQYF	TGTGCCAGCAGAAGACAGGGGGCCTACGAGCAGTACTTC
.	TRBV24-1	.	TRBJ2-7	CATSDSSKDYVEQYF	TGTGCCACCAGTGATTCTAGTAAGGATTACGTCGAGCAGTACTTC
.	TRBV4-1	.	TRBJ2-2	CASSQPRQASGELFF	TGCGCCAGCAGCCAGCCTCGACAGGCCTCCGGGGAGCTGTTTTTT
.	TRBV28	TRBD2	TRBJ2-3	CASSFVRGGGDTQYF	TGTGCCAGCAGTTTCGTTCGGGGGGGTGGAGATACGCAGTATTTT
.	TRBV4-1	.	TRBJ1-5	CASSQDGGPYQPQHF	TGCGCCAGCAGCCAAGATGGGGGCCCTTATCAGCCCCAGCATTTT
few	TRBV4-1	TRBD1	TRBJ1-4	CASSQRTGSNEKLFF	TGCGCCAGCAGCCAAAGGACAGGGAGTAATGAAAAACTGTTTTTT
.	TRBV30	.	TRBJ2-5	CAWGRSETQYF	TGTGCCTGGGGGAGGTCGGAGACCCAGTACTTC
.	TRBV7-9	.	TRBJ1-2	CASSPSLNYGYTF	TGTGCCAGCAGCCCGTCTTTGAACTATGGCTACACCTTC
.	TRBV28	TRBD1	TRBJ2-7	CASSLVGGDGEQYF	TGTGCCAGCAGTTTAGTAGGGGGCGATGGCGAGCAGTACTTC
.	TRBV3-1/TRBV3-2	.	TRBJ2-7	CASSQTWEQYF	TGTGCCAGCAGCCAGACTTGGGAGCAGTACTTC
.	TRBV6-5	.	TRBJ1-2	CASTLQGDYGYTF	TGTGCCAGCACCCTACAGGGAGACTATGGCTACACCTTC
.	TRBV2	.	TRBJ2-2	CASSEASRIGELFF	TGTGCCAGCAGTGAAGCGTCGCGGATCGGGGAGCTGTTTTTT
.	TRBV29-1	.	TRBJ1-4	CSVGAGGVEKLFF	TGCAGCGTCGGCGCCGGGGGGGTTGAAAAACTGTTTTTT
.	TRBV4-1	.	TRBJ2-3	CASSQVPRTADTDTQYF	TGCGCCAGCAGCCAAGTTCCCCGGACAGCTGACACAGATACGCAGTATTTT